This T cell receptor beta chain was observed in a study of vaccination and CD4 T cells after COVID-19. Study observations and caveats: Among reactive clones from convalescent patients, a median around 90% appeared only post-vaccination.

Sequencing of DNA taken from cultured CD4+ T cells relied on the Oncomine TCR Beta short-read assay. Via MiXCR, TCRdb re-called the PCR reads, giving one row per CDR3 protein. The sample includes some 10,000 distinct CDR3 sequences, more than 20% of them seen just once. This sample's treatment: roughly 10-day PBMC culture with coronavirus spike peptide pools or control peptides (ViraFEST assay). In the ViraFEST assay, peptide-pool expansion preceded TCR sequencing of expanded clonotypes. As regards this clonotype: Its antigen is as yet unknown.

The sequences come from CD4+ T cells from blood, cultured in vitro, collected before SARS-CoV-2 vaccination. The receptor comes from a human donor who received a COVID-19 vaccine.

This chain's CDR3 is CSARGLDANTGELFF. DNA of the CDR3: TGCAGTGCTAGAGGATTAGACGCCAACACCGGGGAGCTGTTTTTT. The rearrangement links TRBV20-1 to TRBJ2-2; no clear D gene. The ends were cut back, 1 base at V and 2 bases at J, with 11 bases in the middle. From germline, CDR1 is DFQATT and CDR2 SNEGSKA (reference sequence). The CDR3 is 15 amino acids.